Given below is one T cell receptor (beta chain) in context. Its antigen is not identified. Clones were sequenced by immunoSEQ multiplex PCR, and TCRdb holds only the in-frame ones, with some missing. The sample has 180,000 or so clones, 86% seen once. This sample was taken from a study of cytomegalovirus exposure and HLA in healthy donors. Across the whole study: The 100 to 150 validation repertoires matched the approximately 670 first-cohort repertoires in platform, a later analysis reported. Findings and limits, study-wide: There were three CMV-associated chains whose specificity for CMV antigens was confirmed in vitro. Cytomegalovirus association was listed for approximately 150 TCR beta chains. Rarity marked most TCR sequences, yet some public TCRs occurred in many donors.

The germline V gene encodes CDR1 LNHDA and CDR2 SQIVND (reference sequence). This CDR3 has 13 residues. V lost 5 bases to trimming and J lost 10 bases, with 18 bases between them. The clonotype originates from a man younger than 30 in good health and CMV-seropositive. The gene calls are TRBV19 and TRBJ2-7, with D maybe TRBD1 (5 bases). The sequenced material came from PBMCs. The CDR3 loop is CASSRLAGNGQYF. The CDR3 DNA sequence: TGTGCCAGTAGTCGTTTGGCAGGGAACGGCCAGTACTTC. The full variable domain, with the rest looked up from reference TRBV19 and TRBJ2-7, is DGGITQSPKYLFRKEGQNVTLSCEQNLNHDAMYWYRQDPGQGLRLIYYSQIVNDFQKGDIAEGYSVSREKKESFPLTVTSAQKNPTAFYLCASSRLAGNGQYFGPGTRLTVT.